These T cell receptor beta chains were read from a single sample in a study of T cell clones after liver transplantation. Generated by immunoSEQ multiplex PCR, the TCRdb table keeps only in-frame clones and is missing some. The sample lists 72,000 or so clones, roughly 83% occurring once. The sample was CD4+ T cells from blood, taken at the 22-month timepoint. The source of these receptors is a human patient who received a liver transplant. Some T cells may be transferred from the graft donor. CDR3s include the opening cysteine and the closing phenylalanine or tryptophan. Each record gives: clone size, V gene, CDR3 length, D gene, J gene, CDR3 protein, CDR3 DNA. D genes are given only for firm matches. Clone size, where shown, is once, few, many, or a class for clones that have expanded.

.,TRBV29-1,14,TRBD2,TRBJ2-4,CSAKTSGRANIQYF,TGCAGCGCAAAGACTAGCGGGAGAGCAAACATTCAGTACTTC
few,TRBV4-2,16,.,TRBJ1-2,CASSQEGGGPLGGYTF,TGTGCCAGCAGCCAAGAGGGTGGCGGGCCCTTGGGTGGCTACACCTTC
.,TRBV7-2,14,.,TRBJ2-7,CASSRQALSYEQYF,TGTGCCAGCAGCCGACAGGCTCTCTCCTACGAGCAGTACTTC
few,TRBV19,12,.,TRBJ1-5,CASSIIYQPQHF,TGTGCCAGTAGTATAATCTATCAGCCCCAGCATTTT
.,TRBV5-4,10,.,TRBJ2-1,CASGSYEQFF,TGTGCCAGCGGCAGCTATGAGCAGTTCTTC
.,TRBV11-2,12,.,TRBJ2-4,CASLGSRGIQYF,TGTGCCAGCTTGGGTTCTAGGGGCATTCAGTACTTC
.,TRBV29-1,14,TRBD1,TRBJ2-5,CSVRQGALRETQYF,TGCAGCGTCAGACAGGGGGCGCTTAGGGAGACCCAGTACTTC
.,TRBV4-2,19,TRBD2,TRBJ2-3,CASSQDRGRTSGDTDTQYF,TGTGCCAGCAGCCAAGATCGGGGGAGGACTAGCGGGGACACAGATACGCAGTATTTT
.,TRBV14,11,.,TRBJ2-3,CASSQDYTQYF,TGTGCCAGCAGCCAAGACTATACGCAGTATTTT
.,TRBV10-3,14,.,TRBJ1-5,CAISVGGGDQPQHF,TGTGCCATCAGTGTTGGGGGGGGTGATCAGCCCCAGCATTTT
.,TRBV19,15,.,TRBJ1-1,CASSIPAGSNTEAFF,TGTGCCAGTAGTATCCCCGCAGGGTCGAACACTGAAGCTTTCTTT
.,TRBV19,15,TRBD1,TRBJ1-1,CASSIVGQGAIEAFF,TGTGCCAGTAGTATAGTGGGACAGGGGGCTATAGAAGCTTTCTTT
.,TRBV6-5,14,.,TRBJ2-7,CASSYSISGYEQYF,TGTGCCAGCAGTTACTCGATTTCAGGCTACGAGCAGTACTTC
few,TRBV19,14,TRBD1,TRBJ1-2,CASSISQGSGGYTF,TGTGCCAGTAGTATTTCACAGGGGAGTGGGGGCTACACCTTC
.,TRBV2,14,.,TRBJ2-5,CASTLNAARETQYF,TGTGCCAGCACCTTAAACGCCGCCAGGGAGACCCAGTACTTC
.,TRBV5-1,12,.,TRBJ1-1,CASSFGDTEAFF,TGCGCCAGCAGCTTCGGGGACACTGAAGCTTTCTTT
.,TRBV11-3,15,.,TRBJ2-2,CASSLELDTTGELFF,TGTGCCAGCAGCTTAGAACTCGATACCACCGGGGAGCTGTTTTTT
.,TRBV25-1,14,.,TRBJ1-1,CASAPQRREAEAFF,TGTGCCAGTGCCCCCCAGAGGAGGGAAGCTGAAGCTTTCTTT
.,TRBV2,15,.,TRBJ2-2,CASSESGVEAGELFF,TGTGCCAGCAGTGAAAGTGGAGTCGAGGCCGGGGAGCTGTTTTTT
few,TRBV19,17,TRBD1,TRBJ1-5,CASSIGEGGESNQPQHF,TGTGCCAGTAGTATAGGTGAAGGGGGCGAAAGCAATCAGCCCCAGCATTTT
.,TRBV28,14,.,TRBJ1-1,CASSLGHQATEAFF,TGTGCCAGCAGTTTGGGTCATCAGGCCACTGAAGCTTTCTTT
.,TRBV6-5,14,.,TRBJ2-7,CASRDPGLLYEQYF,TGTGCCAGCAGAGACCCAGGGTTGCTTTACGAGCAGTACTTC
.,TRBV29-1,15,TRBD2,TRBJ2-1,CSVDGTSPRGSEQFF,TGCAGCGTTGATGGGACTAGCCCCAGAGGCAGTGAGCAGTTCTTC
few,TRBV14,17,TRBD2,TRBJ2-5,CASSQGTSGRHQETQYF,TGTGCCAGCAGCCAAGGGACTAGCGGGAGACACCAAGAGACCCAGTACTTC
.,TRBV7-3,16,TRBD2,TRBJ2-3,CASSTRTIAGGDTQYF,TGTGCCAGCAGCACCCGAACCATAGCGGGGGGAGATACGCAGTATTTT
few,TRBV11-2,17,TRBD2,TRBJ2-3,CASSSLQRGARTDTQYF,TGTGCCAGCAGCTCATTACAGCGGGGGGCTCGCACAGATACGCAGTATTTT
.,TRBV27,18,TRBD2,TRBJ2-5,CASSLTSGGGRPGETQYF,TGTGCCAGCAGTTTAACTAGCGGGGGTGGACGTCCAGGGGAGACCCAGTACTTC
.,TRBV15,15,TRBD2,TRBJ2-5,CATALTSGSGETQYF,TGTGCCACAGCGCTGACTAGCGGGAGTGGAGAGACCCAGTACTTC